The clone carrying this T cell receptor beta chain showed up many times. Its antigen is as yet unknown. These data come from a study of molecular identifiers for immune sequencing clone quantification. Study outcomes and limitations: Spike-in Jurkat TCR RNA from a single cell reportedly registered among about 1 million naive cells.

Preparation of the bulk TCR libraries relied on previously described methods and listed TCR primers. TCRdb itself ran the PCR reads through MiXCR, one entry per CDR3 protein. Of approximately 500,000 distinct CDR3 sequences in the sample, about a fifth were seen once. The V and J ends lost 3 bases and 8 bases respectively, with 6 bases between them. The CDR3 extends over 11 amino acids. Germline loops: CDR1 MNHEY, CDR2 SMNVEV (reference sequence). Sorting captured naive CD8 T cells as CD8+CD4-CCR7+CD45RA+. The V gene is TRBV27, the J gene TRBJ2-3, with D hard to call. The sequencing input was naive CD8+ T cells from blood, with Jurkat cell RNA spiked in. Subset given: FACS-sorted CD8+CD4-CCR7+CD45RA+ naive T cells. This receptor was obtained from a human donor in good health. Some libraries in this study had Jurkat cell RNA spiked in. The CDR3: CASSFGITQYF. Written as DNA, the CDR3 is TGTGCCAGCAGTTTTGGCATTACGCAGTATTTT.